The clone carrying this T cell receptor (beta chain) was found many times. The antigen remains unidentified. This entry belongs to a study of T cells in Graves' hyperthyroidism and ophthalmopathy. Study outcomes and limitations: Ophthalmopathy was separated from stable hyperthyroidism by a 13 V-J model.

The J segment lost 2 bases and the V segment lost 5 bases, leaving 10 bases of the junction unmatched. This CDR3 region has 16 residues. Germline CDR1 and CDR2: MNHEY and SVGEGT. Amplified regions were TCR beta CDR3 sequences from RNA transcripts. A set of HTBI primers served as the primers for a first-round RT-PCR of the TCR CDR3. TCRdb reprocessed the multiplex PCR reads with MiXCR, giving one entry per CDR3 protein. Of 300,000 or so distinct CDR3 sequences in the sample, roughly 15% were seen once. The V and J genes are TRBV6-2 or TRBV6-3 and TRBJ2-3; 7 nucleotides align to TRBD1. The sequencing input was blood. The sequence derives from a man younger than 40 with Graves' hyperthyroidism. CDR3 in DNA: TGTGCCAGCAGTCCACCGGACAGGACAAACACAGATACGCAGTATTTT. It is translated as CASSPPDRTNTDTQYF.